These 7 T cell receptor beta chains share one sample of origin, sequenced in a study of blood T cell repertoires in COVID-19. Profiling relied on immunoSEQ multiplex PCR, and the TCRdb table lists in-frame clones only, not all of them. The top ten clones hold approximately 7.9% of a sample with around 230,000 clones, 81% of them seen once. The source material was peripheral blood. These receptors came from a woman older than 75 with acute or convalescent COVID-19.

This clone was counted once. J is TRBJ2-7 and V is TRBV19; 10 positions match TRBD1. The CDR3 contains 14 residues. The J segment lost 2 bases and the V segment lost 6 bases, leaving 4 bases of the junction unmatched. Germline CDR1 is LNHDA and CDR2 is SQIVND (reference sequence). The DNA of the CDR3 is TGTGCCAGTAGCTGGGGACAGGGGCCCTACGAGCAGTACTTC. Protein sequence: CASSWGQGPYEQYF. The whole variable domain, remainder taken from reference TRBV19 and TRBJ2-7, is DGGITQSPKYLFRKEGQNVTLSCEQNLNHDAMYWYRQDPGQGLRLIYYSQIVNDFQKGDIAEGYSVSREKKESFPLTVTSAQKNPTAFYLCASSWGQGPYEQYFGPGTRLTVT.

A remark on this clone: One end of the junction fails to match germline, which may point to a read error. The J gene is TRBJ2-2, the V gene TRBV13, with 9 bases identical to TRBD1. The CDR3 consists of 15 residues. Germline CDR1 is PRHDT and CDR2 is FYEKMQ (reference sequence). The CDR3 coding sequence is TGTGCCAGCAGCATAGGGACAGGGAGGACCGGGGAGCTGTTTTTT. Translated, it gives CASSIGTGRTGELFF.

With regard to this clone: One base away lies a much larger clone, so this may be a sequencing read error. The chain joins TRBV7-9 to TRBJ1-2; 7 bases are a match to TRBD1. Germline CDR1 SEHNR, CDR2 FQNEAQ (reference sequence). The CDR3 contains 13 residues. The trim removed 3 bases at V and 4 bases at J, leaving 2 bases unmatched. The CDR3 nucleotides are TGTGCCAGCAGCTTCGCAGGGGGCTATGGCTACACCTTC. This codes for CASSFAGGYGYTF.

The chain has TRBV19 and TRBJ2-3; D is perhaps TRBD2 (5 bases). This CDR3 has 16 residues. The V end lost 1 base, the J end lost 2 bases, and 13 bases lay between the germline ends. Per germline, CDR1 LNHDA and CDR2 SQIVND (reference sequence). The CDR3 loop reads CASSIGRGLITDTQYF. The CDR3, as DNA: TGTGCCAGTAGTATAGGACGCGGGCTAATCACAGATACGCAGTATTTT.

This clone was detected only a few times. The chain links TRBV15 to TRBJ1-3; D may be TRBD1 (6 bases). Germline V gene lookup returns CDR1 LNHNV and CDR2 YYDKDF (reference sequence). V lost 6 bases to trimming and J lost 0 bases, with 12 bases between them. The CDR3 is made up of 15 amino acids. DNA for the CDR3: TGTGCCACCAGGAAACAGGGCCGCTCTGGAAACACCATATATTTT. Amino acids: CATRKQGRSGNTIYF.

DNA of the CDR3: TGTGCCAGTGGGGACAGTTCTTACGAGCAGTACTTC. Its translation: CASGDSSYEQYF. The chain uses TRBV19 and TRBJ2-7; 7 bases match TRBD1. The J segment lost 4 bases and the V segment lost 8 bases, leaving 5 bases of the junction unmatched. This CDR3 region has 12 residues. Looked up from germline, CDR1 is LNHDA and CDR2 is SQIVND (reference sequence).

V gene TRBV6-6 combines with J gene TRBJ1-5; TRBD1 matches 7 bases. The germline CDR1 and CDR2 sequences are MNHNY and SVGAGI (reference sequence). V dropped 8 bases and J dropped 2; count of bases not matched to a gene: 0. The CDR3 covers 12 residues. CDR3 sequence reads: CASGQGNQPQHF. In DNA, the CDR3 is TGTGCCAGCGGACAGGGCAATCAGCCCCAGCATTTT.